This T cell receptor beta chain was sequenced during a study of T cell repertoires in cytomegalovirus infection (dated by TCRdb to 2018 to 2020). Study-level background: Donor HLA type was relevant to the analysis, because carriage of CMV infection together with the matching HLA type was indicated by public TCR beta signatures. Broad study findings and their caveats: In both this cohort and an independent cohort of 352 donors, the cumulative frequency of public TCR beta family members distinguished carriers of CMV infection plus the relevant HLA type. The ex vivo response was dominated by HLA-C-restricted CMV-specific TCR beta clonotypes, which also provided the single most frequent clonotype in two of eight donors.

Instrument used: Illumina HiSeq 1500. TCRdb took the public reads, trimmed them with fastp at Q25, ran MiXCR for clone calling and kept in-frame beta chains. Rows are unified per CDR3 protein, each entry keeping the most common DNA and genes. In this sample the table shows some 270,000 distinct CDR3 sequences, approximately 17% of which occur a single time. The top ten clonotypes cover around half of the sample. Germline trimming: 5 bases from V, 0 bases from J; junction bases outside gene matches: 8. CDR1 and CDR2 are drawn from the germline V gene: MGHRA, YSYEKL. The CDR3 measures 17 amino acids from cysteine to phenylalanine. Kept here is only the CDR3 DNA, which spans 51 bases and is read in frame from base 1. There are many counts of this clonotype. The specificity of this receptor is unknown. No per-base quality is available; no much larger clone lies one base away.

The TCR sequence derives from a human donor in good health (CMV status not recorded). Some clones in this sample may be carry-over from other donors' samples. The sequencing sample was made of CD8+ T cells from PBMCs. Here the chain combines TRBV4-1 and TRBJ1-2, with 11 bases in between that match TRBD1. The nucleotides are TGCGCCAGCAGCGGCCGGGACAGGGGGTCCACTAACTATGGCTACACCTTC. This encodes CASSGRDRGSTNYGYTF.